The 30 T cell receptor beta chains listed next were all sequenced from one sample in a study of T cell responses to AZD1222 COVID-19 vaccine. Using immunoSEQ multiplex PCR, the repertoire was profiled, and TCRdb retains in-frame clones only, with some absent. The table has approximately 100,000 clones, around 86% seen once. The sample was peripheral blood, taken 28 days after the second dose of the MenACWY control vaccine. Every receptor here comes from an adult who received the MenACWY meningococcal vaccine as a control.

The CDR3 DNA is TGTGCCAGCAGCCAGGGGACGGACGCCTATAACTATGGCTACACCTTC. It specifies CASSQGTDAYNYGYTF. The chain uses TRBV3-1 (or the pseudogene TRBV3-2) and TRBJ1-2; a weak D match, TRBD1 (5 bases). V was clipped by 3 bases and J by 1 base, with 15 bases between them. This CDR3 contains 16 residues. Germline V lookup: CDR1 LGHDT, CDR2 YNNKEL (reference sequence).

CDR3 sequence: CAWTQDSETQYF. CDR3 sequence (DNA): TGTGCCTGGACGCAGGACTCAGAGACCCAGTACTTC. This chain uses TRBV30 with TRBJ2-5; D perhaps matches TRBD2 (5 bases). Germline V gene data show CDR1 as GTSNPN and CDR2 as SVGIG (reference sequence). Trimming took 4 bases from V and 4 from J, leaving 10 bases between them. The CDR3 contains 12 residues.

The chain recombines TRBV28 with TRBJ1-2, with TRBD1 matching over 7 bases. The ends lost 3 bases at V and 7 bases at J; junction bases unmatched: 8. CDR1 is MDHEN and CDR2 is SYDVKM in the germline V gene. The CDR3 totals 14 residues. The CDR3 spells CASSFSTGSGGYTF. CDR3 DNA sequence: TGTGCCAGCAGTTTTTCGACAGGGTCCGGTGGCTACACCTTC.

The chain recombines TRBV7-9 with TRBJ1-4, with D perhaps TRBD1 (5 bases). The CDR3 contains 16 residues. In germline, CDR1 is SEHNR, CDR2 FQNEAQ (reference sequence). V was shortened by 3 bases and J by 10 bases, with 21 bases between the two germline ends. CDR3 DNA: TGTGCCAGCAGCTTCCCGTCCGGGACCCCTACCGGAAAACTGTTTTTT. Translating gives CASSFPSGTPTGKLFF.

This chain links TRBV27 with TRBJ2-1; perhaps D is TRBD1 or TRBD2 (6 bases each). This CDR3 has 15 amino acids. The germline gives CDR1 MNHEY, CDR2 SMNVEV (reference sequence). Trimming left V 3 bases short and J 4 bases short, with 13 bases between. CDR3 region: CASSLSRGLYNEQFF. CDR3 nucleotides: TGTGCCAGCAGTTTGAGTCGGGGGCTATACAATGAGCAGTTCTTC.

This clone was recorded only once. CDR3: CASSSSGGNNEQFF. DNA for the CDR3: TGTGCCAGCAGCTCAAGCGGGGGGAACAATGAGCAGTTCTTC. This chain joins TRBV7-9 and TRBJ2-1; TRBD2 matches 9 bases. This CDR3 is built from 14 residues. The J segment lost 5 bases and the V segment lost 4 bases, leaving 3 bases of the junction unmatched. Looked up from germline, CDR1 is SEHNR and CDR2 is FQNEAQ (reference sequence).

V usage is TRBV18 and J usage is TRBJ2-6; 9 bases align to TRBD1. This CDR3 contains 18 residues. Germline V CDR1 and CDR2: KGHSH, LQKENI. V gave up 4 bases and J gave up 0 bases; unmatched junction bases: 7. CDR3 sequence (DNA): TGTGCCAGCTCACTACAGGGGGGACAGGGCTCTGGGGCCAACGTCCTGACTTTC. Amino acid sequence: CASSLQGGQGSGANVLTF. Variable domain in full (rest from reference TRBV18 and TRBJ2-6): NAGVMQNPRHLVRRRGQEARLRCSPMKGHSHVYWYRQLPEEGLKFMVYLQKENIIDESGMPKERFSAEFPKEGPSILRIQQVVRGDSAAYFCASSLQGGQGSGANVLTFGAGSRLTVL.

This chain uses TRBV7-9 with TRBJ1-4, with 7 bases aligning to TRBD1. Germline trimming cut 6 bases from V and 0 bases from J; bases unmatched to any gene: 7. Germline assignment: CDR1 SEHNR and CDR2 FQNEAQ (reference sequence). CDR3 length equals 16 residues. The DNA of the CDR3 is TGTGCCAGCAGACACAGGGGCGAAACAACTAATGAAAAACTGTTTTTT. Translation gives CASRHRGETTNEKLFF.

The V and J genes are TRBV19 and TRBJ2-3; possibly TRBD2 for D (7 bases). The CDR3 contains 19 residues. Germline CDR1 reads LNHDA; CDR2 reads SQIVND (reference sequence). Trimming took 4 bases from V and 1 from J, leaving 24 bases between them. CDR3 nucleotide sequence: TGTGCCAGTAGTACGAAACCCTACAGAGGGAGGGGGGGCACAGATACGCAGTATTTT. Translation: CASSTKPYRGRGGTDTQYF.

The chain combines TRBV7-6 with TRBJ2-1; D may be TRBD2 (5 bases). In germline, CDR1 is SGHVS, CDR2 FNYEAQ. Trimming cost V 5 bases and J 0 bases, with 20 bases left between them. The CDR3 is 18 residues long. CDR3 sequence: CASSVGIPHTSSYNEQFF. The DNA of the CDR3 is TGTGCCAGCAGCGTCGGGATCCCGCATACAAGCTCCTACAATGAGCAGTTCTTC. The full variable domain, rest sourced from reference TRBV7-6 and TRBJ2-1, is GAGVSQSPRYKVTKRGQDVALRCDPISGHVSLYWYRQALGQGPEFLTYFNYEAQQDKSGLPNDRFSAERPEGSISTLTIQRTEQRDSAMYRCASSVGIPHTSSYNEQFFGPGTRLTVL.

The V gene is TRBV9, the J gene TRBJ2-3; 9 bases agree with TRBD2. Germline V gene lookup returns CDR1 SGDLS and CDR2 YYNGEE. There are 15 residues in the CDR3. V gave up 4 bases and J gave up 3 bases; unmatched junction bases: 6. The CDR3 here is CASSQRTSATDTQYF. The CDR3, as DNA: TGTGCCAGCAGCCAACGGACTAGCGCAACAGATACGCAGTATTTT.

The rearrangement uses TRBV4-2 and TRBJ2-7; D unclear. Trimming stripped 1 base from V and 1 base from J, with 8 bases between. CDR1 LGHNA and CDR2 YNFKEQ come from the germline V gene. The CDR3 spans 14 residues. Here the CDR3 reads CASSQAEFSYEQYF. CDR3 coding DNA: TGTGCCAGCAGCCAAGCTGAGTTTTCCTACGAGCAGTACTTC.

The chain recombines TRBV7-8 with TRBJ2-2; 11 bases match TRBD2. V was pared by 4 bases and J by 7 bases, with 8 bases of the junction left unmatched. CDR1 is SGHVS, CDR2 FQNEAQ, per germline. This CDR3 has 16 residues. CDR3 nucleotides: TGTGCCAGCAGCTCATTAGCGGGGGGGCGGATCGGGGAGCTGTTTTTT. Translated: CASSSLAGGRIGELFF.

The chain couples TRBV5-1 to TRBJ1-1; no firm D call. Looked up from germline, CDR1 is SGHRS and CDR2 is YFSETQ. This CDR3 has 15 amino acids. Between the trimmed V and J ends, which lost 2 bases and 6 bases, there was a span of 17 bases. In DNA form, the CDR3 reads TGCGCCAGCAGCTTAAACATGGCGGGGTTCGCTGAAGCTTTCTTT. Encoded protein: CASSLNMAGFAEAFF.

This clone was detected once. The chain carries TRBV2 and TRBJ2-1; 14 bases align to TRBD2. J lost 15 bases, V lost 4 bases, and 8 bases had no gene match. The CDR3 spans 14 residues. Germline V gives CDR1 SNHLY, CDR2 FYNNEI. This CDR3 is CASSALGTSGGRFF. The DNA for the CDR3 is TGTGCCAGCAGTGCCCTCGGGACTAGCGGGGGCAGGTTCTTC. Supplemented by reference TRBV2 and TRBJ2-1, the full variable domain reads EPEVTQTPSHQVTQMGQEVILRCVPISNHLYFYWYRQILGQKVEFLVSFYNNEISEKSEIFDDQFSVERPDGSNFTLKIRSTKLEDSAMYFCASSALGTSGGRFFGPGTRLTVL.

In this sample, this clone turned up a few times. This rearrangement joins TRBV11-1 to TRBJ2-7; 11 bases agree with TRBD1. The V gene end was trimmed by 7 bases and the J gene end by 5 bases; junction bases not matched to a gene: 10. The germline V gene encodes CDR1 SGHAT and CDR2 FQDESV (reference sequence). The CDR3 runs 15 residues. The CDR3 DNA follows: TGTGCCAGCACCACGGGACAGGGGGTTCGAAACGAGCAGTACTTC. It translates to CASTTGQGVRNEQYF.

The chain is built from TRBV9 and TRBJ2-7; D gene unclear. The germline V gene encodes CDR1 SGDLS and CDR2 YYNGEE. Trimming took 2 bases from V and 0 from J, leaving 12 bases between them. CDR3 length: 15 amino acids. The CDR3 nucleotides read TGTGCCAGCAGCGTCTCTCCGGCAGGCTCCTACGAGCAGTACTTC. Protein: CASSVSPAGSYEQYF.

The gene calls are TRBV19 and TRBJ1-1, with TRBD1 as a possible D gene (6 bases). Germline V gene lookup returns CDR1 LNHDA and CDR2 SQIVND (reference sequence). V lost 6 bases to trimming and J lost 4 bases, with 15 bases between them. The CDR3 is 14 residues long. The CDR3 sequence: CASRNRVGGTEAFF. CDR3 DNA sequence: TGTGCCAGTAGGAACAGGGTAGGGGGCACTGAAGCTTTCTTT.

This clone was seen a handful of times. The chain is built from TRBV5-1 and TRBJ1-3; D remains ambiguous. Germline loops: CDR1 SGHRS, CDR2 YFSETQ. V shed 0 bases and J shed 4 bases, with 8 bases lying between them. This CDR3 region has 14 residues. CDR3 sequence reads: CASSLDPGGNTIYF. CDR3 DNA sequence: TGCGCCAGCAGCTTGGATCCTGGGGGAAACACCATATATTTT.

The chain uses TRBV6-1 and TRBJ1-2; no clear D gene. The V gene's germline CDR1 is MNHNS and CDR2 SASEGT. This CDR3 region has 15 residues. Trimming took 2 bases from V and 2 from J, leaving 12 bases between them. In DNA form, the CDR3 reads TGTGCCAGCAGTGAAACTTTCGTACAGAACTATGGCTACACCTTC. Protein: CASSETFVQNYGYTF.

V usage is TRBV10-2 and J usage is TRBJ2-7; 7 bases align to TRBD2. J lost 4 bases, V lost 8 bases, and 8 bases had no gene match. Germline values: CDR1 WSHSY, CDR2 SAAADI. The CDR3 is made up of 13 amino acids. The CDR3 is CASRTASGYEQYF. CDR3 DNA sequence: TGCGCCAGCCGAACGGCTAGCGGATACGAGCAGTACTTC.

The chain couples TRBV5-1 to TRBJ2-5; 7 bases match TRBD1. V lost 1 base to trimming and J lost 1 base; unmatched junction nucleotides: 4. CDR3 length: 15 residues. The germline gives CDR1 SGHRS, CDR2 YFSETQ. The CDR3 reads CASSLLGTVQETQYF. CDR3 DNA: TGCGCCAGCAGCTTGTTGGGGACAGTCCAAGAGACCCAGTACTTC. The whole variable domain, filled in from reference TRBV5-1 and TRBJ2-5, reads KAGVTQTPRYLIKTRGQQVTLSCSPISGHRSVSWYQQTPGQGLQFLFEYFSETQRNKGNFPGRFSGRQFSNSRSEMNVSTLELGDSALYLCASSLLGTVQETQYFGPGTRLLVL.

The rearrangement joins TRBV29-1 to TRBJ2-3, with TRBD1 as a possible D gene (6 bases). V was clipped by 4 bases and J by 4 bases, with 15 bases between them. The germline V gene has CDR1 SQVTM and CDR2 ANQGSEA. CDR3 size: 14 residues. The DNA for the CDR3 is TGCAGCGTTGCAGTGGGGCAGGGGTCAGATACGCAGTATTTT. It translates to CSVAVGQGSDTQYF.

The genes are TRBV15 and TRBJ2-6; TRBD1 matches 11 bases. There are 19 residues in the CDR3. The V gene end was trimmed by 2 bases and the J gene end by 1 base; junction bases not matched to a gene: 7. Germline V gene data show CDR1 as LNHNV and CDR2 as YYDKDF (reference sequence). The CDR3 region has the DNA TGTGCCACCAGCAGACCGCGGACAGGGGGCCTGTCTGGGGCCAACGTCCTGACTTTC. The encoded protein is CATSRPRTGGLSGANVLTF.

This clone was recorded a few times. V is TRBV29-1 and J is TRBJ2-2, with 8 bases that match TRBD1. The CDR3 covers 16 residues. After removal of 4 bases from V and 3 bases from J, the junction contained 10 bases not matched to a gene. Per the germline V gene, CDR1 is SQVTM and CDR2 is ANQGSEA. In DNA form, the CDR3 reads TGCAGCGTTGCCGAAGCAGGGGGCGTCGACACCGGGGAGCTGTTTTTT. Its translation is CSVAEAGGVDTGELFF.

The rearrangement links TRBV15 to TRBJ1-1; D unclear. This CDR3 spans 14 amino acids. V was trimmed by 0 bases and J by 6 bases, leaving 11 bases between them. Germline CDR1 LNHNV, CDR2 YYDKDF (reference sequence). Here the CDR3 reads CATSRDQREAEAFF. The CDR3 nucleotides read TGTGCCACCAGCAGAGATCAGCGGGAAGCTGAAGCTTTCTTT.

J is TRBJ2-5 and V is TRBV18; no clear D. Germline loops: CDR1 KGHSH, CDR2 LQKENI. With 5 bases removed from V and 5 bases from J, the gap between germline ends came to 12 bases. There are 13 residues in the CDR3. This CDR3 reads CASSEGSVETQYF. The DNA for the CDR3 is TGTGCCAGCTCAGAAGGGTCCGTGGAGACCCAGTACTTC. Using reference TRBV18 and TRBJ2-5 for the parts outside the CDR3, the full variable domain is NAGVMQNPRHLVRRRGQEARLRCSPMKGHSHVYWYRQLPEEGLKFMVYLQKENIIDESGMPKERFSAEFPKEGPSILRIQQVVRGDSAAYFCASSEGSVETQYFGPGTRLLVL.

The chain recombines TRBV19 with TRBJ2-7, with TRBD1 matching over 8 bases. The V segment lost 4 bases and the J segment 5 bases; nucleotides outside the gene matches: 4. The CDR3 consists of 13 residues. The V gene's germline CDR1 is LNHDA and CDR2 SQIVND (reference sequence). The chain's CDR3 is CASSTGGGNEQYF. CDR3 DNA sequence: TGTGCCAGTAGTACAGGGGGCGGGAACGAGCAGTACTTC.

The chain links TRBV7-2 to TRBJ2-1; TRBD2 matches 7 bases. The CDR3 is made up of 15 amino acids. Per the germline V gene, CDR1 is SGHTA and CDR2 is FQGNSA. Losses at the gene ends were 0 bases for V and 4 bases for J; bases not matched to a gene: 3. CDR3 in DNA: TGTGCCAGCAGCTTAGCGCAAGCGGGATACAATGAGCAGTTCTTC. Translated, it gives CASSLAQAGYNEQFF.

The gene calls are TRBV7-6 and TRBJ1-2, with D unresolved. Trimming removed 5 bases from V and 4 bases from J, with 17 bases in between. The CDR3 has 15 residues. Germline V gives CDR1 SGHVS, CDR2 FNYEAQ. The CDR3 spells CASSPEGRALYGYTF. CDR3 coding DNA: TGTGCCAGCAGCCCAGAGGGTAGGGCCCTCTATGGCTACACCTTC.